This TCR beta chain was found in a study of T cells in Graves' hyperthyroidism and ophthalmopathy. This clonotype was counted at least ten times. Germline CDR1 and CDR2: MNHNS and SASEGT. This CDR3 contains 15 residues. The ends were cut back, 6 bases at V and 4 bases at J, with 16 bases in the middle. Amplified TCR beta CDR3 regions came from RNA transcripts. The HTBI primer set was used in a first-round RT-PCR of the TCR CDR3. Using its own MiXCR run on the multiplex PCR reads, TCRdb lists one record per CDR3 protein. This table has a few hundred thousand distinct CDR3 sequences, 15% to 20% appearing once.

This receptor was taken from a woman between 18 and 29 years old with Graves' hyperthyroidism. The chain employs TRBV6-1 and TRBJ1-3; D gene ambiguous. Sequences were obtained from blood. This chain's CDR3 is CASSLYLGQGNTIYF. Written as DNA, the CDR3 is TGTGCCAGCAGCCTCTATCTTGGGCAGGGAAACACCATATATTTT.